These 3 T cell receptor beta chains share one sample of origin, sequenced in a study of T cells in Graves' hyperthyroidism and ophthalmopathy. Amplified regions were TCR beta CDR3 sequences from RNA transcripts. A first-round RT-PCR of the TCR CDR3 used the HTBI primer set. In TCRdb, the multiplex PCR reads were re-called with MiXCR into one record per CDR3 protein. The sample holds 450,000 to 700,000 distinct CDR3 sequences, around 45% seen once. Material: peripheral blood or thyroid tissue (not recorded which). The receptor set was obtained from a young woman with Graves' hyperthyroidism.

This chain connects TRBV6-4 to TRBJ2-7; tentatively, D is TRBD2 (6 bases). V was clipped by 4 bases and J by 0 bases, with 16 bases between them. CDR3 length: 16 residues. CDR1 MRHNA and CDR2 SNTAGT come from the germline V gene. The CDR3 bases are TGTGCCAGCAGTGGCGCGGCAAGGGAGGCCTCCTACGAGCAGTACTTC. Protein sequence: CASSGAAREASYEQYF.

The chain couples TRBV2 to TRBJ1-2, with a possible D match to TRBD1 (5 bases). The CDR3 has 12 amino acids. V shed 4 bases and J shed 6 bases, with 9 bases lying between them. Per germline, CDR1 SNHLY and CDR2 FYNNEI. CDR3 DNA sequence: TGTGCCAGCAGTGTCAGGGTCGATGGCTACACCTTC. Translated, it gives CASSVRVDGYTF.

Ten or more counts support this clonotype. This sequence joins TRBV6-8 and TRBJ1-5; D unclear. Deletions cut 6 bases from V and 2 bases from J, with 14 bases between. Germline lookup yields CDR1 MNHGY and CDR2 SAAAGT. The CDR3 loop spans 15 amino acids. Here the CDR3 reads CASSLLGKGNQPQHF. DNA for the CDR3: TGTGCCAGCAGCCTCTTAGGGAAGGGCAATCAGCCCCAGCATTTT.